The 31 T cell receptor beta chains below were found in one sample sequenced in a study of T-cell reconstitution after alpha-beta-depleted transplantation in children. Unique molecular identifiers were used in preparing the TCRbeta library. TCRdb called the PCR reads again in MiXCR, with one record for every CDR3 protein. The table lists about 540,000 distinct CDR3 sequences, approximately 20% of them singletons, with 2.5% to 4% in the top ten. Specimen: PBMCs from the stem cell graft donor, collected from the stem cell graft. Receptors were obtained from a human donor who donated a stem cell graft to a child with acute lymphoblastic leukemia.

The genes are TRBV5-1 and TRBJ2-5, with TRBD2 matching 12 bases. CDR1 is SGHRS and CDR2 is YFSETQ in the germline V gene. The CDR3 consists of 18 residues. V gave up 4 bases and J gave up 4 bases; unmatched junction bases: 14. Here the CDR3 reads CASSPYRTSGTVGETQYF. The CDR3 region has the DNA TGCGCCAGCAGCCCCTACCGGACTAGCGGGACAGTTGGAGAGACCCAGTACTTC. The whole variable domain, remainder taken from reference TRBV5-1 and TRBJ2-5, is KAGVTQTPRYLIKTRGQQVTLSCSPISGHRSVSWYQQTPGQGLQFLFEYFSETQRNKGNFPGRFSGRQFSNSRSEMNVSTLELGDSALYLCASSPYRTSGTVGETQYFGPGTRLLVL.

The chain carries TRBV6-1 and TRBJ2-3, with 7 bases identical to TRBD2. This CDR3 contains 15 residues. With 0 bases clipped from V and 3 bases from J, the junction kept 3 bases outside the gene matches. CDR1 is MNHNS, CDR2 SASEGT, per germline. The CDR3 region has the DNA TGTGCCAGCAGTGAAGCACCGGGGGGAACAGATACGCAGTATTTT. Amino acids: CASSEAPGGTDTQYF.

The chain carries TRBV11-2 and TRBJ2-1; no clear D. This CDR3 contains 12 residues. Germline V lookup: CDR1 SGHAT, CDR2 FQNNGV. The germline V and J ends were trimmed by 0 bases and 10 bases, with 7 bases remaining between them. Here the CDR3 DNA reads TGTGCCAGCAGCTTAGATCCGGAAGAGCAGTTCTTC. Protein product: CASSLDPEEQFF. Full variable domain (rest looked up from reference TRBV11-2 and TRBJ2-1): EAGVAQSPRYKIIEKRQSVAFWCNPISGHATLYWYQQILGQGPKLLIQFQNNGVVDDSQLPKDRFSAERLKGVDSTLKIQPAKLEDSAVYLCASSLDPEEQFFGPGTRLTVL.

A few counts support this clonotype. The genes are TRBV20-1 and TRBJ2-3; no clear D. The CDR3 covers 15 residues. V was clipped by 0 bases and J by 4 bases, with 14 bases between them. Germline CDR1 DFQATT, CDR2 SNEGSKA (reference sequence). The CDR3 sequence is CSARDPQTPADTQYF. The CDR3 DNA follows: TGCAGTGCTAGAGATCCCCAGACACCAGCAGATACGCAGTATTTT.

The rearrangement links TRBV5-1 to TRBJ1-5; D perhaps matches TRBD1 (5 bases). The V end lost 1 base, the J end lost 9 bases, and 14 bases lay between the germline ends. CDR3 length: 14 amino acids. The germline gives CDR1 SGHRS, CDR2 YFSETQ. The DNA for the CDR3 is TGCGCCAGCAGCTTGTCCGGGGACTCCCTGCCCCAGCATTTT. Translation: CASSLSGDSLPQHF.

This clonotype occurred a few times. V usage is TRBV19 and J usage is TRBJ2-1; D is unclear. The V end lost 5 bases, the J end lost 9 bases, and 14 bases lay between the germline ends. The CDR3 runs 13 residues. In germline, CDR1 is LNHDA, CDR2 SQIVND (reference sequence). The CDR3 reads CASSLSLMGEQFF. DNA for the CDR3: TGTGCCAGTAGTCTTTCCTTAATGGGTGAGCAGTTCTTC. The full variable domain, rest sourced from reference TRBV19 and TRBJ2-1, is DGGITQSPKYLFRKEGQNVTLSCEQNLNHDAMYWYRQDPGQGLRLIYYSQIVNDFQKGDIAEGYSVSREKKESFPLTVTSAQKNPTAFYLCASSLSLMGEQFFGPGTRLTVL.

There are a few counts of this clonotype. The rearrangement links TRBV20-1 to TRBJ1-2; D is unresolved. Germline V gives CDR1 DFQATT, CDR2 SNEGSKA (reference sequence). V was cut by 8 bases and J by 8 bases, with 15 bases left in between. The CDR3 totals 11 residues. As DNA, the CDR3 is TGCAGTCCTAACCCCGGGAACGGCTACACCTTC. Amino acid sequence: CSPNPGNGYTF.

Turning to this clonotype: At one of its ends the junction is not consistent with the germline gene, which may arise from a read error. The CDR3 is CANSDLVDTQYF. In DNA form, the CDR3 reads TGTGCCAACAGTGATTTGGTCGATACGCAGTATTTT. The V gene is TRBV24-1, the J gene TRBJ2-3; unclear D gene. The CDR3 contains 12 residues. Germline CDR1 is KGHDR and CDR2 is SFDVKD.

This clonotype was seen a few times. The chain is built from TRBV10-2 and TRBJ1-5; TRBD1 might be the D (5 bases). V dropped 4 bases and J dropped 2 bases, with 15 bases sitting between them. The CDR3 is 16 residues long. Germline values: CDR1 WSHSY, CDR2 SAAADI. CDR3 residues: CASSVQGGYGNQPQHF. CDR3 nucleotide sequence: TGCGCCAGCAGTGTGCAGGGCGGGTATGGCAATCAGCCCCAGCATTTT.

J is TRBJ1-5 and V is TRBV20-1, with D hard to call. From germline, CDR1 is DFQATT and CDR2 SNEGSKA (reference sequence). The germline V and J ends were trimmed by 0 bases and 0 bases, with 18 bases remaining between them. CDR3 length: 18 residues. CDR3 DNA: TGCAGTGCTAGAGAACTCCCACACACCCGAATTAGCAATCAGCCCCAGCATTTT. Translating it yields CSARELPHTRISNQPQHF.

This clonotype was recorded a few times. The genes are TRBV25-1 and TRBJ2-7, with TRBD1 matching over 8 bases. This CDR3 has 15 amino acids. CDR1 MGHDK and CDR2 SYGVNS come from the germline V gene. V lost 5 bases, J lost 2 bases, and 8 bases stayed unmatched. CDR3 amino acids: CASSNPGQVTYEQYF. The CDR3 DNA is TGTGCCAGCAGTAACCCGGGACAGGTTACCTACGAGCAGTACTTC.

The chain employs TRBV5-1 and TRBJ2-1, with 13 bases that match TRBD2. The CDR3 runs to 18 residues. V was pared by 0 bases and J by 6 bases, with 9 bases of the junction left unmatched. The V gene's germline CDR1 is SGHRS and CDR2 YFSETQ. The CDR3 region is CASSLAWTSGSVSNEQFF. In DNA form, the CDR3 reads TGCGCCAGCAGCTTGGCTTGGACTAGCGGGAGCGTCAGCAATGAGCAGTTCTTC.

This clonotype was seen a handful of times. The CDR3 protein is CASSQGGWTSGSYEQFF. The CDR3 bases are TGTGCCAGCAGCCAAGGGGGCTGGACTAGCGGGAGCTATGAGCAGTTCTTC. The V gene is TRBV3-1, the J gene TRBJ2-1; 13 bases match TRBD2. Germline-derived CDR1 and CDR2 are LGHDT and YNNKEL (reference sequence). Germline trimming cut 1 base from V and 8 bases from J; bases unmatched to any gene: 8. CDR3 length: 17 residues.

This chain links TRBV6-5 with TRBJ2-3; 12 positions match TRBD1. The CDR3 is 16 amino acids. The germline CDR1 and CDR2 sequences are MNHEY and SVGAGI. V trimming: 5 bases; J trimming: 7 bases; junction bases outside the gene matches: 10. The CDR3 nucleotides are TGTGCCAGCAGTAACCCCGGGACAGGGGGCGCAAATACGCAGTATTTT. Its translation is CASSNPGTGGANTQYF.

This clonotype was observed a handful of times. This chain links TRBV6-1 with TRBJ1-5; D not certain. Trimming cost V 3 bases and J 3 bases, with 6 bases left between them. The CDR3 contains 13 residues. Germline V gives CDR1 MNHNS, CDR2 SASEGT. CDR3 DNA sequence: TGTGCCAGCAGTGACCGGCACAATCAGCCCCAGCATTTT. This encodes CASSDRHNQPQHF.

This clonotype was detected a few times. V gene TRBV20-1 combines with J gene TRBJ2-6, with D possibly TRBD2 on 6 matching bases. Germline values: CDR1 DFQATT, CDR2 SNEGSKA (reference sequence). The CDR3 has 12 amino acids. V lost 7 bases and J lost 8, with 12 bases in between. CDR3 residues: CSVRRETNVLTF. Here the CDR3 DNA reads TGCAGTGTCCGCCGGGAGACCAACGTCCTGACTTTC.

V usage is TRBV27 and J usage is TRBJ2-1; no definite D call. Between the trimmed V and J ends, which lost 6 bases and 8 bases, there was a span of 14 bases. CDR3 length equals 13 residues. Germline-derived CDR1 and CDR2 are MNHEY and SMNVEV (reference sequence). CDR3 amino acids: CASSSISTHEQFF. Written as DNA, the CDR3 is TGTGCCAGCAGCTCCATTAGTACCCATGAGCAGTTCTTC.

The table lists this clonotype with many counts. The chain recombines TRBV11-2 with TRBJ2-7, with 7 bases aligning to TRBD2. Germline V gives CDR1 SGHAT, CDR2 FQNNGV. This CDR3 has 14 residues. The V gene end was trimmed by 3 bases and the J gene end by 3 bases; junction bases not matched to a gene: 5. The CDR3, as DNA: TGTGCCAGCAGCTTCTCTAGCGGACTCTACGAGCAGTACTTC. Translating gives CASSFSSGLYEQYF.

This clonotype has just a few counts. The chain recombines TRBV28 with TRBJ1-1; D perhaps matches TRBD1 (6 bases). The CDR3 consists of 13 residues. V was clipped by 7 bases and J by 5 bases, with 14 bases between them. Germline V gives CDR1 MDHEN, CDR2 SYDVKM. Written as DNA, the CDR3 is TGTGCCAGCAACACAGGGTGGGGGACTGAAGCTTTCTTT. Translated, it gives CASNTGWGTEAFF. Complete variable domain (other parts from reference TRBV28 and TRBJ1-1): DVKVTQSSRYLVKRTGEKVFLECVQDMDHENMFWYRQDPGLGLRLIYFSYDVKMKEKGDIPEGYSVSREKKERFSLILESASTNQTSMYLCASNTGWGTEAFFGQGTRLTVV.

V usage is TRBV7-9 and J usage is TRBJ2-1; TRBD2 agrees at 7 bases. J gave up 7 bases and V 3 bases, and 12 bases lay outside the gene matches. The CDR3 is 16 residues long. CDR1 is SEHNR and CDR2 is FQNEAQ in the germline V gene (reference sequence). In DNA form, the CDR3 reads TGTGCCAGCAGCTTGTCCCTGATGGGAGGGTCAAATGAGCAGTTCTTC. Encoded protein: CASSLSLMGGSNEQFF.

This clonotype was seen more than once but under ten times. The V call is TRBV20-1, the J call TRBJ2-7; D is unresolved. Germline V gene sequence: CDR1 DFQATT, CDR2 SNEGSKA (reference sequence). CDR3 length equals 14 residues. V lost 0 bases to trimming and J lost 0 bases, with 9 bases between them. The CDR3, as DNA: TGCAGTGCTAGAGATTTTGCCCTCTCCTACGAGCAGTACTTC. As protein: CSARDFALSYEQYF.

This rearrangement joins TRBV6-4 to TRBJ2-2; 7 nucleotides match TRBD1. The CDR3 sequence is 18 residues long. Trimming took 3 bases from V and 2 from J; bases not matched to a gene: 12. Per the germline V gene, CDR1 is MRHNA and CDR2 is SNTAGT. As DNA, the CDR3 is TGTGCCAGCAGTGAGATGGTTCTTGGGACAGAAAACACCGGGGAGCTGTTTTTT. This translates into CASSEMVLGTENTGELFF.

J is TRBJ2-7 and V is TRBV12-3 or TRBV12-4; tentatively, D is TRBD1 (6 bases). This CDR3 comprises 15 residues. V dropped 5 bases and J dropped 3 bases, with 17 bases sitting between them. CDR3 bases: TGTGCCAGCAGTGTTACAGGGAGAAGGGACTACGAGCAGTACTTC. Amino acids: CASSVTGRRDYEQYF.

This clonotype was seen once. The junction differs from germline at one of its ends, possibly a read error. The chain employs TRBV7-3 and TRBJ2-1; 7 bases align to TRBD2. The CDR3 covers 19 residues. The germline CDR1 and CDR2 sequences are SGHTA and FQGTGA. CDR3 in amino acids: CASSLGREIVRKTYHEQFF. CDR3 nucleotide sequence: TGTGCCAGCAGCTTAGGGCGGGAGATCGTTCGAAAGACCTACCATGAGCAGTTCTTC.

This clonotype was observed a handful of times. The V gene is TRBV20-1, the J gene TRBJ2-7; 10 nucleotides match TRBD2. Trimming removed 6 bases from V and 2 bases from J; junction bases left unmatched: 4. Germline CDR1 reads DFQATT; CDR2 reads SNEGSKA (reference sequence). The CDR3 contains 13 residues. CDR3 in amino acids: CSAGTSVTYEQYF. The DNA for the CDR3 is TGCAGTGCCGGGACTAGCGTTACCTACGAGCAGTACTTC.

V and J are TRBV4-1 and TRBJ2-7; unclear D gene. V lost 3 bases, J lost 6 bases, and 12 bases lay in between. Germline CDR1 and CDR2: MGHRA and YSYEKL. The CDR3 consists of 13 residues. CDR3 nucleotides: TGCGCCAGCAGCCAGATACCCCTAGGCGAGCAGTACTTC. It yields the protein CASSQIPLGEQYF.

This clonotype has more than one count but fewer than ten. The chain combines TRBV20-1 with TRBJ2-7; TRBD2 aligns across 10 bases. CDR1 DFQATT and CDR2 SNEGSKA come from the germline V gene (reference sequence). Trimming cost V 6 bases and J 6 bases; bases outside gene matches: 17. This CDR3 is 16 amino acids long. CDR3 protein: CSALDLAGGSLTEQYF. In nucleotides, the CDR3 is TGCAGTGCCTTAGATTTAGCGGGAGGCTCCCTTACCGAGCAGTACTTC.

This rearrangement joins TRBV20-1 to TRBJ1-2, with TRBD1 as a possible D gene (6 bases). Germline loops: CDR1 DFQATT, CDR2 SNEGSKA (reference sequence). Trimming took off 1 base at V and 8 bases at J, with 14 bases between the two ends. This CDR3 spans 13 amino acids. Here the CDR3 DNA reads TGCAGTGCTAGAGTAGGGGGGTCTCGCGGCTACACCTTC. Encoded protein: CSARVGGSRGYTF.

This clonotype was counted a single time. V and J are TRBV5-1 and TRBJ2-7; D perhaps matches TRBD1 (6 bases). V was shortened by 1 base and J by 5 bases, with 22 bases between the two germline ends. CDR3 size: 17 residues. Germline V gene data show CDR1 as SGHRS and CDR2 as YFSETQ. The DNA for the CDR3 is TGCGCCAGCAGCTTGATGGGACACGCGAGAAGCGTCGACGAGCAGTACTTC. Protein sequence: CASSLMGHARSVDEQYF.

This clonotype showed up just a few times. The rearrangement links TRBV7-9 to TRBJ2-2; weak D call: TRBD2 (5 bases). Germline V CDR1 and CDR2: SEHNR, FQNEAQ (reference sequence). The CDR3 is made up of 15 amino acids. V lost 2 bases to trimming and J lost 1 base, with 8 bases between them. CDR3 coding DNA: TGTGCCAGCAGCTTAAAGCGGAGGAACACCGGGGAGCTGTTTTTT. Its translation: CASSLKRRNTGELFF.

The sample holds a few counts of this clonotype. The CDR3 DNA reads as TGTGCCAGCAGTGAAGGGTCGACAGGCAATTCACCCCTCCACTTT. Amino acid sequence: CASSEGSTGNSPLHF. This sequence joins TRBV25-1 and TRBJ1-6; possibly TRBD1 for D (6 bases). This CDR3 has 15 amino acids. Looked up from germline, CDR1 is MGHDK and CDR2 is SYGVNS. V was pared by 2 bases and J by 7 bases, with 12 bases between. Full variable domain (rest looked up from reference TRBV25-1 and TRBJ1-6): EADIYQTPRYLVIGTGKKITLECSQTMGHDKMYWYQQDPGMELHLIHYSYGVNSTEKGDLSSESTVSRIRTEHFPLTLESARPSHTSQYLCASSEGSTGNSPLHFGNGTRLTVT.